This TCR beta chain was identified in a study of T cells after yellow fever vaccination. This clonotype was found many times. The antigen remains undetermined. Study findings and constraints: The bulk population could contribute abundant contaminating clonotypes to FACS-sorted repertoires.

TCRdb processed the 5' RACE reads anew with MiXCR; each CDR3 protein has one entry. The sample lists 250,000 or so distinct CDR3 sequences, more than 3.5% occurring once. The receptor comes from a man aged 18-30 years who received the YFV17D yellow fever vaccine. Material: PBMCs, obtained 15 days after the yellow fever booster vaccination.

CDR3 amino acids: CASSPLVGSGANVLTF. CDR3 DNA sequence: TGTGCCAGCAGCCCACTAGTTGGTTCTGGGGCCAACGTCCTGACTTTC. The J gene is TRBJ2-6, the V gene TRBV7-2; a weak D match, TRBD2 (5 bases). Per germline, CDR1 SGHTA and CDR2 FQGNSA. The CDR3 is 16 residues long. The ends were cut back, 5 bases at V and 1 base at J, with 12 bases in the middle.